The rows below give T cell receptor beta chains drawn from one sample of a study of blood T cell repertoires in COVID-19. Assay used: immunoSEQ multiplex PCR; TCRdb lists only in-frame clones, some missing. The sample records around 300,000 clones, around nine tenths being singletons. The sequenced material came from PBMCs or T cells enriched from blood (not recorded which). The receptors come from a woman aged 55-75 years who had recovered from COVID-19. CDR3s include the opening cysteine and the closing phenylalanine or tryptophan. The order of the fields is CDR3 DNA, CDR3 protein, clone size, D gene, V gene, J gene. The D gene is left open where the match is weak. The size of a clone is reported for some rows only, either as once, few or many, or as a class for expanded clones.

cdr3_nt: TGCGCCAGCAGCTTGGATCCAGGGGGGAACACTGAAGCTTTCTTT; cdr3_aa: CASSLDPGGNTEAFF; clone_size: .; d_call: TRBD1; v_call: TRBV5-1; j_call: TRBJ1-1
cdr3_nt: TGCGCCAGCAGCATCGGGAGGGTCACTGAAGCTTTCTTT; cdr3_aa: CASSIGRVTEAFF; clone_size: .; d_call: .; v_call: TRBV5-1; j_call: TRBJ1-1
cdr3_nt: TGCGCCAGCGGGAATACACGGGGAACAAGCGGAAACACCATATATTTT; cdr3_aa: CASGNTRGTSGNTIYF; clone_size: .; d_call: .; v_call: TRBV5-1; j_call: TRBJ1-3
cdr3_nt: TGTGCCACCAGCAGAGATCGGGACAGGAACACTGAAGCTTTCTTT; cdr3_aa: CATSRDRDRNTEAFF; clone_size: .; d_call: TRBD1; v_call: TRBV15; j_call: TRBJ1-1
cdr3_nt: TGTGCCAGCAGTACACTCGGACAGGGGAAGAGGTATGGCTACACCTTC; cdr3_aa: CASSTLGQGKRYGYTF; clone_size: once; d_call: TRBD1; v_call: TRBV2; j_call: TRBJ1-2
cdr3_nt: TGTGCCAGCAGCCTATATAGCGGGGAGACCCAGTACTTC; cdr3_aa: CASSLYSGETQYF; clone_size: .; d_call: TRBD2; v_call: TRBV13; j_call: TRBJ2-5
cdr3_nt: TGCAGCGTCCCCGGACTAGCGGGAGATGGGCAGTACTTC; cdr3_aa: CSVPGLAGDGQYF; clone_size: once; d_call: TRBD2; v_call: TRBV29-1; j_call: TRBJ2-7
cdr3_nt: TGTGCCAGCAGCTTAAGGGGACAGGGGAACCACAATGAGCAGTTCTTC; cdr3_aa: CASSLRGQGNHNEQFF; clone_size: .; d_call: TRBD1; v_call: TRBV7-3; j_call: TRBJ2-1
cdr3_nt: TGTGCCAGCAGCTCCCACGGGGACACTCAGTATTCACCCCTCCACTTT; cdr3_aa: CASSSHGDTQYSPLHF; clone_size: .; d_call: .; v_call: TRBV9; j_call: TRBJ1-6
cdr3_nt: TGTGCCAGCAGCTTAGGAAGGAGGAGTTACACCGGGGAGCTGTTTTTT; cdr3_aa: CASSLGRRSYTGELFF; clone_size: .; d_call: .; v_call: TRBV11-2; j_call: TRBJ2-2
cdr3_nt: TGCGCCAGCAGCCAAACAGGGACACACTCTGGAAACACCATATATTTT; cdr3_aa: CASSQTGTHSGNTIYF; clone_size: .; d_call: .; v_call: TRBV5-1; j_call: TRBJ1-3
cdr3_nt: TGTGCCAGCATCCCTGGGACAGGGAACACCGGGGAGCTGTTTTTT; cdr3_aa: CASIPGTGNTGELFF; clone_size: .; d_call: TRBD1; v_call: TRBV5-8; j_call: TRBJ2-2
cdr3_nt: TGTGCCAGCAGGTCTGGGGGGAGTGAGCAGTACTTC; cdr3_aa: CASRSGGSEQYF; clone_size: .; d_call: .; v_call: TRBV2; j_call: TRBJ2-7
cdr3_nt: TGTGCCAGCAGCCAAGAGGTCGGGGGGTGGTTCTTC; cdr3_aa: CASSQEVGGWFF; clone_size: .; d_call: TRBD2; v_call: TRBV14; j_call: TRBJ2-1
cdr3_nt: TGTGCCAGCAGCCTGGACAGCCAGAACACTGAAGCTTTCTTT; cdr3_aa: CASSLDSQNTEAFF; clone_size: .; d_call: .; v_call: TRBV11-2; j_call: TRBJ1-1
cdr3_nt: TGTGCCAGCAGTTTAGCGGCGGTGGGAGCTTTCTTT; cdr3_aa: CASSLAAVGAFF; clone_size: .; d_call: .; v_call: TRBV12-3/TRBV12-4; j_call: TRBJ1-1
cdr3_nt: TGTGCCAGCAGCGTAGTCGCGGGACTAGCGGGGGGCACAGATACGCAGTATTTT; cdr3_aa: CASSVVAGLAGGTDTQYF; clone_size: .; d_call: TRBD2; v_call: TRBV9; j_call: TRBJ2-3
cdr3_nt: TGTGCCAGCAGTTTATCTAGGAACACTGAAGCTTTCTTT; cdr3_aa: CASSLSRNTEAFF; clone_size: .; d_call: .; v_call: TRBV12-3/TRBV12-4; j_call: TRBJ1-1
cdr3_nt: TGTGCCAGCAGTTCCGACAGCTCCTACGAGCAGTACTTC; cdr3_aa: CASSSDSSYEQYF; clone_size: .; d_call: .; v_call: TRBV12-3/TRBV12-4; j_call: TRBJ2-7
cdr3_nt: TGCAGCGTTGTTTATGGGGGGGATCGGTCGCAGCAGTACTTC; cdr3_aa: CSVVYGGDRSQQYF; clone_size: once; d_call: TRBD2; v_call: TRBV29-1; j_call: TRBJ2-7
cdr3_nt: TGTGCCAGCACCCCGGGCAGGGGTAATGAGCAGTTCTTC; cdr3_aa: CASTPGRGNEQFF; clone_size: .; d_call: .; v_call: TRBV13; j_call: TRBJ2-1
cdr3_nt: TGTGCCAGCAAGGGACAGGGCCATCCCGCCTATGGCTACACCTTC; cdr3_aa: CASKGQGHPAYGYTF; clone_size: .; d_call: TRBD1; v_call: TRBV28; j_call: TRBJ1-2
cdr3_nt: TGTGCCAGCAGCTTGATTTACAGGACAGGGCGGGGTGGCTACACCTTC; cdr3_aa: CASSLIYRTGRGGYTF; clone_size: .; d_call: TRBD1; v_call: TRBV7-2; j_call: TRBJ1-2
cdr3_nt: TGTGCCAGCAGCTACCAGGATCTGAGTGAAAAACTGTTTTTT; cdr3_aa: CASSYQDLSEKLFF; clone_size: .; d_call: .; v_call: TRBV6-5; j_call: TRBJ1-4
cdr3_nt: TGCGCCAGCAGCCAAATCGGCCCTAGCGGGAGATCGGACTACGAGCAGTACTTC; cdr3_aa: CASSQIGPSGRSDYEQYF; clone_size: .; d_call: TRBD2; v_call: TRBV4-1; j_call: TRBJ2-7
cdr3_nt: TGTGCCAGCAGGGGGAGACTCTACTATGGCTACACCTTC; cdr3_aa: CASRGRLYYGYTF; clone_size: .; d_call: .; v_call: TRBV27; j_call: TRBJ1-2
cdr3_nt: TGTGCCACCAGTGCAGGGACAGGAGATTCACCCCTCCACTTT; cdr3_aa: CATSAGTGDSPLHF; clone_size: .; d_call: TRBD1; v_call: TRBV24-1; j_call: TRBJ1-6
cdr3_nt: TGTGCCAGCAGCTCCGGACTACCAGATACGCAGTATTTT; cdr3_aa: CASSSGLPDTQYF; clone_size: .; d_call: .; v_call: TRBV7-9; j_call: TRBJ2-3
cdr3_nt: TGTGCCAGCAGCCGCCGCGGGGCGGGGGAATACAATGAGCAGTTCTTC; cdr3_aa: CASSRRGAGEYNEQFF; clone_size: .; d_call: TRBD2; v_call: TRBV13; j_call: TRBJ2-1
cdr3_nt: TGTGCCAGCAGCCCCGGGGGGGTCCTTGGCTACACCTTC; cdr3_aa: CASSPGGVLGYTF; clone_size: .; d_call: .; v_call: TRBV28; j_call: TRBJ1-2
cdr3_nt: TGTGCCAGCAGCCTCCTCCCTCAATTGACTAGCGGCCTGAGCAATGAGCAGTTCTTC; cdr3_aa: CASSLLPQLTSGLSNEQFF; clone_size: .; d_call: TRBD2; v_call: TRBV9; j_call: TRBJ2-1
cdr3_nt: TGTGCCAGCAGAAACCCGACAAGGGGGCTAAATTCACCCCTCCACTTT; cdr3_aa: CASRNPTRGLNSPLHF; clone_size: .; d_call: TRBD1; v_call: TRBV6-4; j_call: TRBJ1-6
cdr3_nt: TGCGCCAGCAGCCAAGATGAGGGAAATACGCAGTATTTT; cdr3_aa: CASSQDEGNTQYF; clone_size: few; d_call: .; v_call: TRBV4-1; j_call: TRBJ2-3
cdr3_nt: TGTGCCTGGAGTGTTCGGGGGAGCTACCACGAGCAGTACTTC; cdr3_aa: CAWSVRGSYHEQYF; clone_size: .; d_call: .; v_call: TRBV30; j_call: TRBJ2-7
cdr3_nt: TGCGCCAGCAGCTTGGCGGGTACTTTGAGGGTCGGGGAAAAACTGTTTTTT; cdr3_aa: CASSLAGTLRVGEKLFF; clone_size: .; d_call: .; v_call: TRBV5-1; j_call: TRBJ1-4
cdr3_nt: TGTGCCAGCAGCCCTCGCAATGAGCAGTTCTTC; cdr3_aa: CASSPRNEQFF; clone_size: once; d_call: .; v_call: TRBV28; j_call: TRBJ2-1
cdr3_nt: TGTGCCAGTAGTATTGGACTAGCTGGCACAGATACGCAGTATTTT; cdr3_aa: CASSIGLAGTDTQYF; clone_size: once; d_call: TRBD2; v_call: TRBV19; j_call: TRBJ2-3
cdr3_nt: TGTGCCAGCTCACCACCGTCGGCAGGGGGCACTGAAGCTTTCTTT; cdr3_aa: CASSPPSAGGTEAFF; clone_size: .; d_call: TRBD1; v_call: TRBV18; j_call: TRBJ1-1
cdr3_nt: TGTGCCAGCAGTTTAGCGAGGACAGGACGAGCGGGGGAGTACTTC; cdr3_aa: CASSLARTGRAGEYF; clone_size: .; d_call: .; v_call: TRBV28; j_call: TRBJ2-7
cdr3_nt: TGTGCCAGCAGCTTACGGAGGACTGAAGCTTTCTTT; cdr3_aa: CASSLRRTEAFF; clone_size: .; d_call: .; v_call: TRBV9; j_call: TRBJ1-1
cdr3_nt: TGTGCCAGTAGTATAGGACAGGGGAGGGAGCAGTACTTC; cdr3_aa: CASSIGQGREQYF; clone_size: .; d_call: TRBD1; v_call: TRBV19; j_call: TRBJ2-7
cdr3_nt: TGTGCCAGCAATCTGGTCCCGAGCTCTGGAAACACCATATATTTT; cdr3_aa: CASNLVPSSGNTIYF; clone_size: once; d_call: .; v_call: TRBV2; j_call: TRBJ1-3